The rows below give T cell receptor beta chains drawn from one sample of a study of blood T cell repertoires in COVID-19. The assay was immunoSEQ multiplex PCR, and TCRdb's table has in-frame clones only and misses some. The table has 200,000 to 300,000 clones, roughly 88% seen once. Sequencing was done on a sample of peripheral blood. The origin of the receptors is a man between 40 and 49 years old who had recovered from COVID-19. The CDR3 runs from the conserved cysteine through the conserved F or W. D genes are given only for firm matches. A row's size may be missing; if present it is once, few, many or a size class.

d_call: -; v_call: TRBV5-6; j_call: TRBJ1-1; clone_size: -; cdr3_aa: CASSLQGVPEAFF; cdr3_nt: TGTGCCAGCAGCCTACAGGGCGTCCCTGAAGCTTTCTTT
d_call: -; v_call: TRBV7-9; j_call: TRBJ2-7; clone_size: -; cdr3_aa: CASSPGLGRSSYEQYF; cdr3_nt: TGTGCCAGCTCCCCCGGTTTGGGGCGGAGCTCCTACGAGCAGTACTTC
d_call: -; v_call: TRBV2; j_call: TRBJ1-2; clone_size: -; cdr3_aa: CASSEASAAAYGYTF; cdr3_nt: TGTGCCAGCAGTGAAGCGTCTGCGGCGGCTTATGGCTACACCTTC
d_call: -; v_call: TRBV2; j_call: TRBJ2-7; clone_size: -; cdr3_aa: CASSEGPGYEQYF; cdr3_nt: TGTGCCAGCAGTGAGGGTCCGGGCTACGAGCAGTACTTC
d_call: -; v_call: TRBV5-4; j_call: TRBJ2-7; clone_size: few; cdr3_aa: CASSLVGSEQYF; cdr3_nt: TGTGCCAGCAGCTTGGTAGGGAGCGAGCAGTACTTC
d_call: TRBD1; v_call: TRBV2; j_call: TRBJ1-2; clone_size: -; cdr3_aa: CASSALGTGKGYTF; cdr3_nt: TGTGCCAGCAGTGCTCTCGGGACAGGGAAGGGCTACACCTTC
d_call: TRBD1; v_call: TRBV5-1; j_call: TRBJ2-5; clone_size: -; cdr3_aa: CASSLSGTGGEETQYF; cdr3_nt: TGCGCCAGCAGCTTATCCGGGACAGGAGGTGAGGAGACCCAGTACTTC
d_call: -; v_call: TRBV19; j_call: TRBJ1-4; clone_size: once; cdr3_aa: CASTPRPRANEKLFF; cdr3_nt: TGTGCCAGTACTCCCCGGCCCAGGGCTAATGAAAAACTGTTTTTT
d_call: -; v_call: TRBV7-2; j_call: TRBJ2-7; clone_size: -; cdr3_aa: CASSFAGTDEQYF; cdr3_nt: TGTGCCAGCAGCTTCGCGGGTACGGACGAGCAGTACTTC
d_call: -; v_call: TRBV5-4; j_call: TRBJ2-3; clone_size: -; cdr3_aa: CASSSTEVGGDTQYF; cdr3_nt: TGTGCCAGCAGCTCGACAGAGGTTGGTGGAGATACGCAGTATTTT
d_call: -; v_call: TRBV12-5; j_call: TRBJ1-2; clone_size: -; cdr3_aa: CASGLVLTGNYGYTF; cdr3_nt: TGTGCTAGTGGTTTGGTACTCACGGGTAACTATGGCTACACCTTC
d_call: TRBD2; v_call: TRBV7-2; j_call: TRBJ2-3; clone_size: few; cdr3_aa: CASSTRLAGSTDTQYF; cdr3_nt: TGTGCCAGCAGCACCCGACTAGCGGGTAGCACAGATACGCAGTATTTT
d_call: -; v_call: TRBV19; j_call: TRBJ1-1; clone_size: -; cdr3_aa: CASSIDLEGAEAFF; cdr3_nt: TGTGCCAGTAGTATAGATCTTGAGGGGGCTGAAGCTTTCTTT
d_call: -; v_call: TRBV6-5; j_call: TRBJ1-1; clone_size: once; cdr3_aa: CASSYDGGNTEAFF; cdr3_nt: TGTGCCAGCAGTTACGACGGGGGGAACACTGAAGCTTTCTTT
d_call: -; v_call: TRBV7-8; j_call: TRBJ2-6; clone_size: -; cdr3_aa: CASRQNSGANVLTF; cdr3_nt: TGTGCCAGCAGACAAAACTCTGGGGCCAACGTCCTGACTTTC
d_call: -; v_call: TRBV29-1; j_call: TRBJ2-7; clone_size: -; cdr3_aa: CSVEERTTSSYEQYF; cdr3_nt: TGCAGCGTTGAGGAGCGGACTACGTCCTCCTACGAGCAGTACTTC
d_call: -; v_call: TRBV10-3; j_call: TRBJ1-1; clone_size: few; cdr3_aa: CAISESVDSEAFF; cdr3_nt: TGTGCCATCAGTGAGTCAGTGGACAGTGAAGCTTTCTTT
d_call: -; v_call: TRBV15; j_call: TRBJ2-2; clone_size: -; cdr3_aa: CATSREPLMGAGELFF; cdr3_nt: TGTGCCACCAGCAGAGAGCCACTTATGGGCGCCGGGGAGCTGTTTTTT
d_call: -; v_call: TRBV4-3; j_call: TRBJ1-2; clone_size: -; cdr3_aa: CASSQGVSGTYGYTF; cdr3_nt: TGCGCCAGCAGCCAAGGGGTTTCGGGTACCTATGGCTACACCTTC
d_call: TRBD1; v_call: TRBV5-1; j_call: TRBJ1-5; clone_size: -; cdr3_aa: CASSSGTGDGQPQHF; cdr3_nt: TGCGCCAGCAGTTCCGGGACAGGGGATGGTCAGCCCCAGCATTTT
d_call: TRBD1; v_call: TRBV15; j_call: TRBJ2-4; clone_size: once; cdr3_aa: CATSTGQGNWENIQYF; cdr3_nt: TGTGCCACCAGCACGGGACAGGGGAATTGGGAAAACATTCAGTACTTC
d_call: TRBD2; v_call: TRBV7-2; j_call: TRBJ2-7; clone_size: -; cdr3_aa: CASSLSETSGSYEQYF; cdr3_nt: TGTGCCAGCAGTCTTTCTGAGACTAGCGGGAGTTACGAGCAGTACTTC
d_call: -; v_call: TRBV7-6; j_call: TRBJ2-2; clone_size: -; cdr3_aa: CASSPGRAAAGELFF; cdr3_nt: TGTGCCAGCAGCCCTGGCAGGGCGGCCGCCGGGGAGCTGTTTTTT
d_call: TRBD1; v_call: TRBV10-3; j_call: TRBJ1-2; clone_size: -; cdr3_aa: CAISGTGGYYGYTF; cdr3_nt: TGTGCCATCAGCGGAACAGGGGGTTACTATGGCTACACCTTC
d_call: TRBD1; v_call: TRBV29-1; j_call: TRBJ2-7; clone_size: -; cdr3_aa: CSVGSQGVEQYF; cdr3_nt: TGCAGCGTTGGGTCCCAGGGGGTCGAGCAGTACTTC
d_call: -; v_call: TRBV3-1/TRBV3-2; j_call: TRBJ1-5; clone_size: -; cdr3_aa: CASSQERGSNQPQHF; cdr3_nt: TGTGCCAGCAGCCAAGAACGCGGGAGCAATCAGCCCCAGCATTTT
d_call: -; v_call: TRBV18; j_call: TRBJ2-5; clone_size: -; cdr3_aa: CASSPGSPQETQYF; cdr3_nt: TGTGCCAGCTCTCCGGGGAGCCCCCAAGAGACCCAGTACTTC
d_call: -; v_call: TRBV7-9; j_call: TRBJ1-2; clone_size: -; cdr3_aa: CASSLGRAADGYTF; cdr3_nt: TGTGCCAGCAGCTTAGGACGCGCAGCGGACGGCTACACCTTC
d_call: -; v_call: TRBV5-6; j_call: TRBJ2-1; clone_size: once; cdr3_aa: CASSRTGLLVF; cdr3_nt: TGTGCCAGCAGCCGTACAGGGCTTTTAGTCTTC
d_call: -; v_call: TRBV7-2; j_call: TRBJ1-5; clone_size: -; cdr3_aa: CASSAFGGGSNQPQHF; cdr3_nt: TGTGCCAGCAGCGCCTTTGGGGGGGGCAGCAATCAGCCCCAGCATTTT
d_call: -; v_call: TRBV5-1; j_call: TRBJ2-2; clone_size: -; cdr3_aa: CASSLDSGSTGELFF; cdr3_nt: TGCGCCAGCAGCTTGGATAGCGGAAGCACCGGGGAGCTGTTTTTT
d_call: TRBD1; v_call: TRBV24-1; j_call: TRBJ2-2; clone_size: -; cdr3_aa: CATSDTMTGFGGELFF; cdr3_nt: TGTGCCACCAGTGACACCATGACAGGGTTTGGCGGGGAGCTGTTTTTT
d_call: TRBD2; v_call: TRBV7-6; j_call: TRBJ2-3; clone_size: -; cdr3_aa: CASSLGEIKLAGGAGTDTQYF; cdr3_nt: TGTGCCAGCAGCTTAGGGGAGATTAAGCTAGCGGGGGGAGCGGGCACAGATACGCAGTATTTT
d_call: TRBD2; v_call: TRBV6-2/TRBV6-3; j_call: TRBJ2-1; clone_size: -; cdr3_aa: CASSAPRTSGGNEQFF; cdr3_nt: TGTGCCAGCAGTGCCCCGAGGACTAGCGGAGGTAATGAGCAGTTCTTC
d_call: -; v_call: TRBV7-2; j_call: TRBJ1-3; clone_size: -; cdr3_aa: CASSGRVFGNTIYF; cdr3_nt: TGTGCCAGCAGCGGCAGGGTTTTTGGAAACACCATATATTTT
d_call: -; v_call: TRBV21-1; j_call: TRBJ2-3; clone_size: -; cdr3_aa: CASSEPAGGSGTDTQYF; cdr3_nt: TGTGCCAGCAGCGAGCCAGCGGGGGGCAGCGGCACAGATACGCAGTATTTT
d_call: TRBD1; v_call: TRBV29-1; j_call: TRBJ2-7; clone_size: -; cdr3_aa: CSVEGGDRGSSYEQYF; cdr3_nt: TGCAGCGTTGAAGGCGGGGACAGGGGAAGCTCCTACGAGCAGTACTTC
d_call: TRBD1; v_call: TRBV5-5; j_call: TRBJ2-3; clone_size: -; cdr3_aa: CASSSPKQGRTTDTHYF; cdr3_nt: TGTGCCAGCAGCTCACCAAAACAGGGGCGAACCACAGATACGCATTATTTT
d_call: TRBD1; v_call: TRBV11-2; j_call: TRBJ2-2; clone_size: -; cdr3_aa: CASSAGTVNTGELFF; cdr3_nt: TGTGCCAGCAGCGCCGGGACAGTGAACACCGGGGAGCTGTTTTTT
d_call: -; v_call: TRBV9; j_call: TRBJ1-5; clone_size: -; cdr3_aa: CASSPRQVQPQHF; cdr3_nt: TGTGCCAGCAGCCCGCGACAGGTTCAGCCCCAGCATTTT
d_call: -; v_call: TRBV6-6; j_call: TRBJ2-3; clone_size: -; cdr3_aa: CASSFLVLGTDTQYF; cdr3_nt: TGTGCCAGCAGTTTCCTTGTCTTAGGCACAGATACGCAGTATTTT
d_call: TRBD1; v_call: TRBV12-5; j_call: TRBJ2-7; clone_size: -; cdr3_aa: CASGTGTGFYEQYF; cdr3_nt: TGTGCTAGTGGAACCGGGACAGGGTTCTACGAGCAGTACTTC
d_call: -; v_call: TRBV27; j_call: TRBJ1-2; clone_size: -; cdr3_aa: CASSFTGYYGYTF; cdr3_nt: TGTGCCAGCAGTTTCACAGGCTACTATGGCTACACCTTC
d_call: TRBD2; v_call: TRBV12-5; j_call: TRBJ2-1; clone_size: -; cdr3_aa: CASGLVPPRLAGGLGGDEQFF; cdr3_nt: TGTGCTAGTGGTTTGGTACCCCCCCGACTAGCGGGAGGCCTGGGGGGCGATGAGCAGTTCTTC
d_call: -; v_call: TRBV4-3; j_call: TRBJ2-4; clone_size: many; cdr3_aa: CASSPNNIQYF; cdr3_nt: TGCGCCAGCAGTCCTAACAACATTCAGTACTTC
d_call: -; v_call: TRBV5-1; j_call: TRBJ1-4; clone_size: once; cdr3_aa: CASSSLTGTNEKLFF; cdr3_nt: TGCGCCAGCAGCTCATTAACAGGAACTAATGAAAAACTGTTTTTT
d_call: -; v_call: TRBV29-1; j_call: TRBJ2-1; clone_size: -; cdr3_aa: CSAHRADWRISYNEQFF; cdr3_nt: TGCAGCGCCCACAGGGCAGACTGGCGGATCTCCTACAATGAGCAGTTCTTC
d_call: TRBD2; v_call: TRBV7-9; j_call: TRBJ2-2; clone_size: -; cdr3_aa: CASSLTSGNTGELFF; cdr3_nt: TGTGCCAGCAGCTTAACTAGCGGAAACACCGGGGAGCTGTTTTTT
d_call: TRBD2; v_call: TRBV28; j_call: TRBJ2-1; clone_size: few; cdr3_aa: CASGRTSRNEQFF; cdr3_nt: TGTGCCAGCGGTCGGACTAGCCGAAATGAGCAGTTCTTC
d_call: TRBD2; v_call: TRBV5-4; j_call: TRBJ2-3; clone_size: -; cdr3_aa: CASSSPAGGPGDTQYF; cdr3_nt: TGTGCCAGCAGCTCCCCAGCGGGGGGGCCGGGAGATACGCAGTATTTT
d_call: -; v_call: TRBV27; j_call: TRBJ2-3; clone_size: -; cdr3_aa: CASSFDRVSTDTQYF; cdr3_nt: TGTGCCAGCAGTTTTGATCGGGTCTCCACAGATACGCAGTATTTT
d_call: -; v_call: TRBV6-5; j_call: TRBJ1-1; clone_size: -; cdr3_aa: CASSLGLRNTEAFF; cdr3_nt: TGTGCCAGCAGCCTGGGACTTCGGAACACTGAAGCTTTCTTT
d_call: -; v_call: TRBV18; j_call: TRBJ1-6; clone_size: -; cdr3_aa: CASSPRSQNNSPLHF; cdr3_nt: TGTGCCAGCTCACCAAGGAGCCAGAATAATTCACCCCTCCACTTT
d_call: -; v_call: TRBV7-9; j_call: TRBJ2-2; clone_size: few; cdr3_aa: CASSLTGGSAGELFF; cdr3_nt: TGTGCCAGCAGCTTAACCGGCGGATCGGCCGGGGAGCTGTTTTTT
d_call: -; v_call: TRBV5-4; j_call: TRBJ2-1; clone_size: -; cdr3_aa: CASSLAPVDYNEQFF; cdr3_nt: TGTGCCAGCAGCTTGGCCCCGGTAGACTACAATGAGCAGTTCTTC